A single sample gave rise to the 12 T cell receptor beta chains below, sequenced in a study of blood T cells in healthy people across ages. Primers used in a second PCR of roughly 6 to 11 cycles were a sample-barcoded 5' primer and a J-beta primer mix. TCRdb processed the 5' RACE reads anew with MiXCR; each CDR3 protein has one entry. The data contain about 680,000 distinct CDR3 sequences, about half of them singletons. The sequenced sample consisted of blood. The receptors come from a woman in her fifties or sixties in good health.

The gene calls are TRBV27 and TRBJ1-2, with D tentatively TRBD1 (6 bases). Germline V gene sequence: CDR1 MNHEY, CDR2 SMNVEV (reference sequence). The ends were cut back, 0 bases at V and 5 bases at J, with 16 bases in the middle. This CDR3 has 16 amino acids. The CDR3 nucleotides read TGTGCCAGCAGTTTATCCCCAGAGGGGGGGGCGTATGGCTACACCTTC. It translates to CASSLSPEGGAYGYTF.

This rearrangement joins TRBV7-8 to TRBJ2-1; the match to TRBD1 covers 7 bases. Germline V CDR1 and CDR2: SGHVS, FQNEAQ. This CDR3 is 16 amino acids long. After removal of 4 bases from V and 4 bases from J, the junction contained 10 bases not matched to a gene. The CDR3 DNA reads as TGTGCCAGCAGCTCCCATGACAGGGTTTTGTACAATGAGCAGTTCTTC. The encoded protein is CASSSHDRVLYNEQFF.

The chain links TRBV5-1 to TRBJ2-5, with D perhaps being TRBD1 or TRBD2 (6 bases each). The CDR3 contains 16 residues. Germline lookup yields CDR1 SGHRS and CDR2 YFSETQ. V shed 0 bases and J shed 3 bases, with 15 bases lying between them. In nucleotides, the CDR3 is TGCGCCAGCAGCTTGGGCATCGGGGGCACGGAAGAGACCCAGTACTTC. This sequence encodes CASSLGIGGTEETQYF.

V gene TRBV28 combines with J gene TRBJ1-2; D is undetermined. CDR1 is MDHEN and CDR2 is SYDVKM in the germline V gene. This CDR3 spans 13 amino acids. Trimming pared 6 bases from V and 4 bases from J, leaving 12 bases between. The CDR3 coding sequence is TGTGCCAGCAGCTTACAGAGAGCCTATGGCTACACCTTC. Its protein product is CASSLQRAYGYTF.

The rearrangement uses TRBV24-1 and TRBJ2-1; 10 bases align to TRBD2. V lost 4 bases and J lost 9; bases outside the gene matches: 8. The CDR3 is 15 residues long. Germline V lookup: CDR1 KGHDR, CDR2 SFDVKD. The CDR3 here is CATSDPGTSVSEQFF. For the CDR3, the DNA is TGTGCCACCAGTGACCCCGGGACTAGCGTCAGTGAGCAGTTCTTC.

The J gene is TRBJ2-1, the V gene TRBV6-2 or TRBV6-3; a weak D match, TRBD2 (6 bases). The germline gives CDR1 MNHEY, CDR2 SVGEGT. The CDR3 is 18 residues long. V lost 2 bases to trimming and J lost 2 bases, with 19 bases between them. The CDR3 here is CASSYESPFSGTYNEQFF. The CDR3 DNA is TGTGCCAGCAGTTACGAATCCCCGTTTAGCGGTACCTACAATGAGCAGTTCTTC.

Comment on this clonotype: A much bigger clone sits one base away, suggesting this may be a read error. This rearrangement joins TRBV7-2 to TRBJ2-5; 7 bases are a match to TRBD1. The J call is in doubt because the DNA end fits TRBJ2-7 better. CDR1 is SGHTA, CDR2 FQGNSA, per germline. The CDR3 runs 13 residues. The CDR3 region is CASSVLHRGEQYF. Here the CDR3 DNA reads TGTGCCAGCAGCGTACTTCACAGGGGCGAGCAGTACTTC.

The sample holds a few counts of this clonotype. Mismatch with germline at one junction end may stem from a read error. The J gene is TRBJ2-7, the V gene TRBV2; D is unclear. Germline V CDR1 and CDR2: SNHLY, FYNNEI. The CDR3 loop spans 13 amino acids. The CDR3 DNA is TGTGCCAGCAGTCAAGCCCCGCCGGGCGAGCAGTACTTC. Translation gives CASSQAPPGEQYF.

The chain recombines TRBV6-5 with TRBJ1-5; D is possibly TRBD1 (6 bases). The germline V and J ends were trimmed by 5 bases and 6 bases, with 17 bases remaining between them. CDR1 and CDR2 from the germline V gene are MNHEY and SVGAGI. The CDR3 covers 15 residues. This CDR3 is CASSNRVREGQPQHF. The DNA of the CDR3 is TGTGCCAGCAGTAACAGGGTGCGGGAAGGTCAGCCCCAGCATTTT.

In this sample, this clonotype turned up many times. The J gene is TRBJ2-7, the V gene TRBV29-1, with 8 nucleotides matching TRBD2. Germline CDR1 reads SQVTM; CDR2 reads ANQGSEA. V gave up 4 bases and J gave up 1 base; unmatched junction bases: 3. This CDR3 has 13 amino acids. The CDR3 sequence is CSVVAGKSYEQYF. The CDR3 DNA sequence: TGCAGCGTTGTAGCGGGAAAGTCCTACGAGCAGTACTTC.

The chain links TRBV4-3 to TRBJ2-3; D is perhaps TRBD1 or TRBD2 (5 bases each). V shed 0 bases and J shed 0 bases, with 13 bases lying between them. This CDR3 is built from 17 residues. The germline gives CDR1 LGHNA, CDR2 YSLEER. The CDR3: CASSQDPGLLSTDTQYF. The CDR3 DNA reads TGCGCCAGCAGCCAAGATCCGGGGCTACTCAGCACAGATACGCAGTATTTT.

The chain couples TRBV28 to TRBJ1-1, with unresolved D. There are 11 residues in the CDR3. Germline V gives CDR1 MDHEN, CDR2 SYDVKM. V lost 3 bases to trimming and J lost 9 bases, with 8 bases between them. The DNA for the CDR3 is TGTGCCAGCAGTTTCAGGTTTCAAGCTTTCTTT. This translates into CASSFRFQAFF.